This T cell receptor beta chain stems from a study of PD-1 blockade in classical Hodgkin lymphoma. Points from the study as a whole: Individuals who commenced nivolumab within less than 1 year of ASCT were excluded. Similar baseline diversity was found in complete responders and newly diagnosed patients. According to reports, newly diagnosed patients had lower baseline TCR diversity than healthy donors, and relapsed/refractory patients had lower baseline TCR diversity still.

On this clone itself: Its antigen is not identified.

The sample's time point: cycle 4 day 1 (C4D1), after 6 weeks of nivolumab. Relapse was seen in all patients after autologous stem cell transplantation, and brentuximab vedotin exposure was variable. Magnetic negative selection was used to purify CD4+ T cells from thawed PBMCs. Patients had relapsed/refractory classical Hodgkin lymphoma with complete response, partial response or progressive disease as best response. Sequencing was performed with immunoSEQ multiplex PCR; in TCRdb, only in-frame clones are kept and a portion is missing. The table includes about 17,000 clones, about 75% detected once. CDR1 is MNHEY, CDR2 SVGAGI, per germline. This CDR3 is built from 15 residues. V lost 7 bases and J lost 0, with 13 bases in between.

This TCR derives from a human donor with classical Hodgkin lymphoma. The chain couples TRBV6-5 to TRBJ1-3; D is unresolved. The source material was CD4+ T cells from blood, sampled before the fourth cycle of nivolumab. The CDR3 reads CASKRQPISGNTIYF. In DNA, the CDR3 is TGTGCCAGCAAACGCCAGCCGATCTCTGGAAACACCATATATTTT.